This T cell receptor (beta chain) was identified during a study of CD4 T cells in relation to SARS-CoV-2 and coronaviruses. Study-wide context: The restricting HLA molecule for shared crossreactive spike epitopes was mapped. Broader study findings: Each donor contributed either pre-pandemic or post-infection samples, not both.

The junction had 9 bases not matched to a gene; V was cut back by 8 bases and J by 2 bases. CDR1 is SEHNR and CDR2 is FQNEAQ in the germline V gene (reference sequence). CDR3 length equals 16 residues. Unexposed donor CD4+ T cells date from about 2011-2018, before the COVID-19 pandemic. Data came from immunoSEQ multiplex PCR; TCRdb stores just in-frame clones and leaves some out. The sample has more than 50,000 clones, 70% to 90% seen once. This clone turned up a few times. What it recognizes is unknown. This chain uses TRBV7-9 with TRBJ2-2, with TRBD2 matching 9 bases. The sample taken for sequencing was memory CD4+ T cells from PBMCs. This TCR derives from a human donor in good health. The CDR3 bases are TGTGCCAGCCTCAGGAATAGCGGGAGTAACACCGGGGAGCTGTTTTTT. This translates into CASLRNSGSNTGELFF.